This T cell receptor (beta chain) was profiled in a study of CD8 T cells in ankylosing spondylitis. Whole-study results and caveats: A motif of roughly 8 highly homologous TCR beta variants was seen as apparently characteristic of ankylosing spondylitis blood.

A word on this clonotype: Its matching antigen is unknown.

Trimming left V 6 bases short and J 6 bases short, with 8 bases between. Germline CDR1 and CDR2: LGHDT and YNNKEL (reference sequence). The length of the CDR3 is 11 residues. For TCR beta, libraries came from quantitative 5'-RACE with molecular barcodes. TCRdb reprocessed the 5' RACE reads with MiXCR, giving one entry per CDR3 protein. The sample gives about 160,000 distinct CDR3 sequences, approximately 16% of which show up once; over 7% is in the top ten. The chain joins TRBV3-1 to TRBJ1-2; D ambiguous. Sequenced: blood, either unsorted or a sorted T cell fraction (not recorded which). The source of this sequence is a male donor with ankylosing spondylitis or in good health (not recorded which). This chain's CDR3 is CASSERHGYTF. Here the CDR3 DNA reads TGTGCCAGCAGTGAAAGGCATGGCTACACCTTC.